The 3 T cell receptor beta chains below were found in one sample sequenced in a study of early T cells in non-severe SARS-CoV-2 infection. TCRdb used MiXCR to reprocess the 5' RACE reads, holding one entry per CDR3 protein. The table records over 30,000 distinct CDR3 sequences, 3.5% to 5% of them present only once. Sequenced material: whole blood. The origin of the receptors is an adult who was a healthcare worker with PCR-confirmed SARS-CoV-2 infection or an uninfected control (not recorded which).

This clonotype came up many times. This chain links TRBV28 with TRBJ2-2, with 8 bases lining up with TRBD1. Germline values: CDR1 MDHEN, CDR2 SYDVKM. After removal of 4 bases from V and 3 bases from J, the junction contained 4 bases not matched to a gene. The CDR3 spans 15 residues. The CDR3 here is CASSWGQADTGELFF. CDR3 DNA sequence: TGTGCCAGCAGTTGGGGACAGGCCGACACCGGGGAGCTGTTTTTT.

This clonotype was found many times. This chain uses TRBV9 with TRBJ1-5; the D gene is possibly TRBD1 (5 bases). V lost 0 bases, J lost 4 bases, and 11 bases lay in between. The germline gives CDR1 SGDLS, CDR2 YYNGEE. CDR3 length: 15 amino acids. CDR3 sequence (DNA): TGTGCCAGCAGCGTAGCTACGGGACTGAATCAGCCCCAGCATTTT. Protein: CASSVATGLNQPQHF. Looking up the rest from reference TRBV9 and TRBJ1-5 gives the full variable domain: DSGVTQTPKHLITATGQRVTLRCSPRSGDLSVYWYQQSLDQGLQFLIQYYNGEERAKGNILERFSAQQFPDLHSELNLSSLELGDSALYFCASSVATGLNQPQHFGDGTRLSIL.

This clonotype was seen ten or more times. The V gene is TRBV7-2, the J gene TRBJ2-3; perhaps TRBD2 as D (6 bases). V was shortened by 8 bases and J by 6 bases, with 12 bases between the two germline ends. Germline CDR1 is SGHTA and CDR2 is FQGNSA. The CDR3 runs to 12 residues. The CDR3 DNA reads as TGTGCCAGCGGGGACGGGACTGATACGCAGTATTTT. It codes for CASGDGTDTQYF.